The sequence of this TCR beta chain was determined in a study of T cell responses to AZD1222 COVID-19 vaccine. Study context: It was second doses at about 4 or about 12 weeks that were pooled. Regarding the study as a whole: At baseline, just five to seven AZD1222 recipients tested seropositive.

Points on this clone: What it binds is unknown.

This CDR3 comprises 17 residues. From germline, CDR1 is SGHRS and CDR2 YFSETQ. The trim removed 1 base at V and 5 bases at J, leaving 13 bases unmatched. Sequencing used immunoSEQ multiplex PCR; TCRdb keeps in-frame clones, though not all of them. The sample includes over 100,000 clones, approximately 83% of them seen just once. The chain recombines TRBV5-1 with TRBJ2-5; TRBD2 aligns across 8 bases. The specimen was peripheral blood, collected on day 0 of AZD1222 vaccination. The sequence was obtained from an adult in good health. The CDR3 region has the DNA TGCGCCAGCAGCTTGCTTAATCGGGCGGGGGGAGCCGAGACCCAGTACTTC. It yields the protein CASSLLNRAGGAETQYF.